These T cell receptor beta chains were read from a single sample in a study of blood T cell repertoires in COVID-19. Some clones are missing from TCRdb's copy, which holds only in-frame ones; the method was immunoSEQ multiplex PCR. This sample has over 200,000 clones, with around nine tenths found just once. Sequences were obtained from PBMCs or T cells enriched from blood (not recorded which). All receptors derive from a woman aged 25 to 39 who had been exposed to COVID-19. Each CDR3 is given with its conserved first and last residue. D genes are given only for firm matches. Clone sizes are given selectively: once, few, many, or a class where the clone is expanded.

v_gene	abundance	j_gene	d_gene	CDR3nt	CDR3aa
TRBV5-1	.	TRBJ2-7	TRBD1	TGCGCCAGCACCCCCGGGACAGGGAGGTACGAGCAGTACTTC	CASTPGTGRYEQYF
TRBV6-5	.	TRBJ2-7	.	TGTGCCAGCGGGAGCCCGTACGAGCAGTACTTC	CASGSPYEQYF
TRBV6-5	.	TRBJ1-4	.	TGTGCCAGCAGTTTCACAGGCACTAATGAAAAACTGTTTTTT	CASSFTGTNEKLFF
TRBV5-1	.	TRBJ1-6	TRBD1	TGCGCCAGCAGCTTAGACAGGGCAACCTCACCCCTCCACTTT	CASSLDRATSPLHF
TRBV12-3/TRBV12-4	.	TRBJ2-1	TRBD2	TGTGCCAGCAGTGCGGGGACTAACAATGAGCAGTTCTTC	CASSAGTNNEQFF
TRBV5-1	.	TRBJ2-2	.	TGCGCCAGCAGCTTTTCGAGCGGCTCGAACACCGGGGAGCTGTTTTTT	CASSFSSGSNTGELFF
TRBV5-1	.	TRBJ1-3	.	TGCGCCAGCAGCTTGTCCGAACAGGGACGTGGAAACACCATATATTTT	CASSLSEQGRGNTIYF
TRBV10-3	once	TRBJ2-2	TRBD2	TGTGCCTTCGCCCCAGCGGGACCCACCGGGGAGCTGTTTTTT	CAFAPAGPTGELFF
TRBV3-1/TRBV3-2	.	TRBJ1-1	TRBD1	TGTGCCAGCAGCCAAACGGGACAGGGGATAACTGAAGCTTTCTTT	CASSQTGQGITEAFF
TRBV5-1	.	TRBJ2-1	.	TGCGCCAGCAGCTCTCCCCTTGGGAGCGGAGCGTACAATGAGCAGTTCTTC	CASSSPLGSGAYNEQFF
TRBV10-3	once	TRBJ2-7	TRBD2	TGTGCCACCCTTGGGACTAGCGGCTACGAGCAGTACTTC	CATLGTSGYEQYF
TRBV11-1	.	TRBJ2-1	TRBD2	TGTGCCAGCAGCTTCACTAGCGACTCCTACAATGAGCAGTTCTTC	CASSFTSDSYNEQFF
TRBV5-5	.	TRBJ1-2	.	TGTGCCAGCAGCTTGCTGGTACAGGGCTCTCTGAATGGCTACACCTTC	CASSLLVQGSLNGYTF
TRBV6-5	.	TRBJ2-3	.	TGTGCCAGCAGCCGCCCGGGACACCACACAGATACGCAGTATTTT	CASSRPGHHTDTQYF
TRBV5-1	.	TRBJ2-3	TRBD2	TGCGCCAGCAGCTCCCCCGAACCGGGACTAGCGGGAGTCACAGATACGCAGTATTTT	CASSSPEPGLAGVTDTQYF
TRBV20-1	once	TRBJ2-1	TRBD2	TGCAGTGCTAGTAGAAGCGGGAGGCCGTACAATGAGCAGTTCTTC	CSASRSGRPYNEQFF
TRBV25-1	.	TRBJ2-3	TRBD2	TGTGCCAGCTCCTTGGGGGGGGGAGCGGATACGCAGTATTTT	CASSLGGGADTQYF
TRBV11-2	.	TRBJ1-2	TRBD1	TGTGCCAGCAGCTTTTCGGGACAGGGGGATTTGCGTTATGGCTACACCTTC	CASSFSGQGDLRYGYTF
TRBV12-3/TRBV12-4	.	TRBJ2-3	TRBD2	TGTGCCAGCAGCCGACCGGGACTACGTCAGTATTTT	CASSRPGLRQYF
TRBV2	.	TRBJ2-7	.	TGTGCCAGCAGTGGACTTAGCTACGAGCAGTACTTC	CASSGLSYEQYF
TRBV7-9	.	TRBJ1-2	.	TGTGCCAGCAGCTTAGCGAGAGCGGGGTCCTATGGCTACACCTTC	CASSLARAGSYGYTF
TRBV5-1	.	TRBJ1-3	TRBD1	TGCGCCAGCAGTACCGGGACAGGGACGAGATCTGGAAACACCATATATTTT	CASSTGTGTRSGNTIYF
TRBV28	.	TRBJ1-2	.	TGTGCCAGCACTTCGGACAGAAACTATGGCTACACCTTC	CASTSDRNYGYTF
TRBV30	.	TRBJ1-2	TRBD1	TGTGCCTGGGGGACAGGGGACTACTATGGCTACACCTTC	CAWGTGDYYGYTF
TRBV5-4	.	TRBJ1-2	TRBD1	TGTGCCAGCAGCTTGCGACAGGGGCCAAACTATGGCTACACCTTC	CASSLRQGPNYGYTF